This T cell receptor (beta chain) comes out of a study of blood T cell repertoires in COVID-19. About the study: Both acute and convalescent COVID-19 samples were obtained from the United States, Italy and Spain. Nucleic acid was either cDNA or gDNA, and it came from T cells, B-cell-depleted T cells, or PBMCs.

Participants reported their clinical history, and cohort assignment relied on those reports. The ends were cut back, 4 bases at V and 2 bases at J, with 9 bases in the middle. The CDR3 totals 14 residues. Germline CDR1 KGHDR, CDR2 SFDVKD. Authors' processing steps: Scientists estimated how many nucleated cells there were by amplifying reference gene primers. Here immunoSEQ multiplex PCR was the method, and the copy in TCRdb shows in-frame clones only, minus some. The V and J calls and clone size come from that table; D and trimming were worked out from the DNA. The table shows approximately 250,000 clones, with around 80% occurring only once.

This chain connects TRBV24-1 to TRBJ2-3; D possibly corresponds to TRBD1 (6 bases). The specimen was PBMCs or T cells enriched from blood (not recorded which). The sequence was collected from a man aged 25 to 40 with acute COVID-19. The DNA for the CDR3 is TGTGCCACCAGTGAAGGGGGTTTCACAGATACGCAGTATTTT. Encoded protein: CATSEGGFTDTQYF.